The 24 T cell receptor beta chains below come from one sample, sequenced in a study of cytomegalovirus exposure and HLA in healthy donors. The PCR was carried out with 60 Vbeta primers and 13 Jbeta primers. The data were produced by immunoSEQ multiplex PCR, yet TCRdb's version contains in-frame clones alone and is incomplete. The repertoire holds 200,000 to 250,000 clones, approximately 78% seen once, with around 4% in the top ten. The sequenced sample consisted of PBMCs. The source of these receptors is a male donor in good health and CMV-seronegative.

This clone occurred once. This chain's CDR3 is CASSDSPEKETQYF. The CDR3, as DNA: TGTGCCAGCAGTGACTCGCCAGAAAAAGAGACCCAGTACTTC. V and J are TRBV6-4 and TRBJ2-5; D not certain. From germline, CDR1 is MRHNA and CDR2 SNTAGT. The CDR3 covers 14 residues. V lost 0 bases, J lost 3 bases, and 8 bases lay in between.

The chain combines TRBV28 with TRBJ1-2; D unresolved. This CDR3 is built from 12 residues. The V gene's germline CDR1 is MDHEN and CDR2 SYDVKM. Trimming stripped 8 bases from V and 2 bases from J, with 9 bases between. The CDR3 DNA sequence: TGTGCCAGCGCAGATATCAACTATGGCTACACCTTC. Protein product: CASADINYGYTF.

There are a few counts of this clone. The V and J genes are TRBV10-3 and TRBJ2-3; TRBD1 agrees at 7 bases. The CDR3 extends over 14 amino acids. J was trimmed by 6 bases and V by 4 bases; bases with no gene match: 7. Germline V gene data show CDR1 as ENHRY and CDR2 as SYGVKD. The chain's CDR3 is CAISGEQGMDTQYF. The DNA of the CDR3 is TGTGCCATCAGTGGAGAACAGGGGATGGATACGCAGTATTTT.

The table lists this clone with a few counts. V is TRBV5-6 and J is TRBJ1-3; TRBD1 aligns across 9 bases. CDR1 is SGHDT, CDR2 YYEEEE, per germline. The CDR3 extends over 14 amino acids. J was trimmed by 3 bases and V by 5 bases; bases with no gene match: 3. CDR3 sequence: CASRDRGDGNTIYF. CDR3 coding DNA: TGTGCCAGCAGAGACAGGGGGGATGGAAACACCATATATTTT.

The table lists this clone with a count of one. The chain couples TRBV9 to TRBJ2-3; the match to TRBD2 covers 8 bases. With 0 bases clipped from V and 0 bases from J, the junction kept 6 bases outside the gene matches. Per germline, CDR1 SGDLS and CDR2 YYNGEE. The CDR3 totals 17 residues. CDR3 nucleotide sequence: TGTGCCAGCAGCGTAGAACTAGCGGACCCGAGCACAGATACGCAGTATTTT. Translated: CASSVELADPSTDTQYF.

This clone turned up a few times. The chain recombines TRBV4-1 with TRBJ2-1; a possible D gene is TRBD2 (5 bases). CDR1 MGHRA and CDR2 YSYEKL come from the germline V gene. Deletions cut 1 base from V and 3 bases from J, with 10 bases between. The CDR3 sequence is 15 residues long. CDR3 coding DNA: TGCGCCAGCAGCCAAGGGTTAGGACTCTACAATGAGCAGTTCTTC. Its translation: CASSQGLGLYNEQFF.

CDR3 nucleotide sequence: TGCAGCGTTGCTAGGGGGAACACTGAAGCTTTCTTT. It yields the protein CSVARGNTEAFF. This chain connects TRBV29-1 to TRBJ1-1, with D possibly TRBD1 on 5 matching bases. Per germline, CDR1 SQVTM and CDR2 ANQGSEA. The CDR3 consists of 12 residues. Trimming left V 4 bases short and J 1 base short, with 7 bases between.

The chain recombines TRBV5-6 with TRBJ2-7; D is undetermined. Germline CDR1 is SGHDT and CDR2 is YYEEEE. CDR3 length: 14 amino acids. V was trimmed by 0 bases and J by 2 bases, leaving 9 bases between them. For the CDR3, the DNA is TGTGCCAGCAGCTTGGGTGGTCTACCCTACGAGCAGTACTTC. Translated, it gives CASSLGGLPYEQYF.

The chain has TRBV5-4 and TRBJ1-2, with 10 bases lining up with TRBD1. Trimming took 2 bases from V and 8 from J; bases not matched to a gene: 12. There are 16 residues in the CDR3. CDR1 and CDR2 (germline): SGHNT, YYREEE (reference sequence). In DNA, the CDR3 is TGTGCCAGCAGCTTACCTGCCGGGACAGGGGATGAAGGCTACACCTTC. Translated, it gives CASSLPAGTGDEGYTF.

The gene calls are TRBV6-6 and TRBJ1-2, with a weak D call TRBD1 (5 bases). This CDR3 has 14 residues. Trimming stripped 2 bases from V and 3 bases from J, with 10 bases between. Germline V gene sequence: CDR1 MNHNY, CDR2 SVGAGI (reference sequence). CDR3 nucleotides: TGTGCCAGCAGTTACAAGGGGTCATACTATGGCTACACCTTC. This codes for CASSYKGSYYGYTF.

With respect to this clone: Within the sample, other DNA sequences also encode this same CDR3. The chain combines TRBV6-1 with TRBJ1-5; TRBD1 is a possible D gene (6 bases). CDR3 length: 13 residues. CDR1 and CDR2 (germline): MNHNS, SASEGT. V dropped 1 base and J dropped 7 bases, with 8 bases sitting between them. Here the CDR3 DNA reads TGTGCCAGCAGTGAAGGGGGGCACCAGCCCCAGCATTTT. Its translation is CASSEGGHQPQHF.

The V call is TRBV6-5, the J call TRBJ1-2; D is ambiguous. CDR3 length: 14 amino acids. The germline gives CDR1 MNHEY, CDR2 SVGAGI. V shed 7 bases and J shed 4 bases, with 16 bases lying between them. The CDR3 DNA reads as TGTGCCAGCAATGAGGGCGGGAAAACCTATGGCTACACCTTC. It specifies CASNEGGKTYGYTF.

The chain is built from TRBV14 and TRBJ1-2, with a possible D match to TRBD1 (6 bases). This CDR3 region has 13 residues. V shed 4 bases and J shed 6 bases, with 12 bases lying between them. CDR1 is SGHDN, CDR2 FVKESK, per germline. As DNA, the CDR3 is TGTGCCAGCAGCCTACAGGGTTATAATGGCTACACCTTC. Its protein product is CASSLQGYNGYTF.

The rearrangement links TRBV6-6 to TRBJ1-3; D is undetermined. This CDR3 is built from 13 residues. The V and J ends lost 7 bases and 5 bases respectively, with 12 bases between them. Germline lookup yields CDR1 MNHNY and CDR2 SVGAGI (reference sequence). The CDR3 reads CASTTLGRNTIYF. DNA for the CDR3: TGTGCCAGCACCACTCTAGGTAGAAACACCATATATTTT.

The V and J genes are TRBV15 and TRBJ2-3; D is unresolved. V lost 3 bases and J lost 3, with 10 bases in between. CDR1 and CDR2 (germline): LNHNV, YYDKDF (reference sequence). The CDR3 is made up of 14 amino acids. CDR3 in DNA: TGTGCCACCAGCAGGAGAGATGTAACAGATACGCAGTATTTT. Translated, it gives CATSRRDVTDTQYF.

This clone was observed a handful of times. This chain connects TRBV2 to TRBJ2-3, with 10 bases aligning to TRBD2. CDR1 is SNHLY, CDR2 FYNNEI, per germline. V lost 2 bases to trimming and J lost 4 bases; unmatched junction nucleotides: 6. CDR3 size: 16 residues. The CDR3 spells CASSEFLLAGSDTQYF. The CDR3 DNA sequence: TGTGCCAGCAGTGAATTTTTACTAGCGGGGTCAGATACGCAGTATTTT. Combining the CDR3 with reference TRBV2 and TRBJ2-3 gives the whole variable domain EPEVTQTPSHQVTQMGQEVILRCVPISNHLYFYWYRQILGQKVEFLVSFYNNEISEKSEIFDDQFSVERPDGSNFTLKIRSTKLEDSAMYFCASSEFLLAGSDTQYFGPGTRLTVL.

This clone was recorded once. The chain has TRBV27 and TRBJ2-7; 7 nucleotides match TRBD1. The length of the CDR3 is 14 residues. The germline V gene has CDR1 MNHEY and CDR2 SMNVEV (reference sequence). After removal of 5 bases from V and 0 bases from J, the junction contained 4 bases not matched to a gene. The CDR3 is CASSARTGSYEQYF. The CDR3 DNA follows: TGTGCCAGCAGTGCCCGGACAGGCTCCTACGAGCAGTACTTC.

The chain is built from TRBV5-4 and TRBJ2-3; 10 bases are shared with TRBD2. Germline CDR1 is SGHNT and CDR2 is YYREEE (reference sequence). The trim removed 4 bases at V and 1 base at J, leaving 6 bases unmatched. CDR3 length: 16 amino acids. This CDR3 reads CASSRGLAEGTDTQYF. The CDR3 nucleotides read TGTGCCAGCAGCCGTGGACTAGCGGAGGGCACAGATACGCAGTATTTT.

V usage is TRBV5-1 and J usage is TRBJ2-3; 7 bases are a match to TRBD2. In germline, CDR1 is SGHRS, CDR2 YFSETQ. J lost 11 bases, V lost 3 bases, and 6 bases had no gene match. This CDR3 region has 12 residues. The CDR3 here is CASSWDAGVQYF. CDR3 coding DNA: TGCGCCAGCAGCTGGGACGCGGGAGTGCAGTATTTT.

This chain's CDR3 is CASSRPGLAGRRGHEQYF. The CDR3 DNA sequence: TGCGCCAGCAGTAGACCGGGACTAGCGGGTAGACGAGGCCACGAGCAGTACTTC. This chain uses TRBV10-2 with TRBJ2-7; 12 positions agree with TRBD2. The CDR3 length is 18 residues. The junction had 16 bases not matched to a gene; V was cut back by 5 bases and J by 5 bases. CDR1 is WSHSY and CDR2 is SAAADI in the germline V gene.

The rearrangement joins TRBV21-1 to TRBJ2-1; whether TRBD2, the table's D call, matches the DNA was not checked. TRBV21-1 is marked as a pseudogene. The length of the CDR3 is 15 residues. The CDR3 bases are TGTGCCAGCAGCACCCGACTAGCGTCCTACAATGAGCAGTTCTTC. Its translation: CASSTRLASYNEQFF.

V is TRBV11-2 and J is TRBJ1-1, with D possibly being TRBD1 (6 bases). CDR3 length equals 13 residues. Germline CDR1 reads SGHAT; CDR2 reads FQNNGV. The germline V and J ends were trimmed by 6 bases and 7 bases, with 15 bases remaining between them. This CDR3 reads CASRTTGLFEAFF. CDR3 nucleotides: TGTGCCAGCAGAACCACAGGGCTTTTTGAAGCTTTCTTT.

A word on this clone: A read error may produce the germline difference seen at one junction end. V is TRBV6-5 and J is TRBJ1-1, with D perhaps matching TRBD1 (5 bases). In germline, CDR1 is MNHEY, CDR2 SVGAGI. The CDR3 length is 14 residues. The CDR3 sequence is CASIYQGLNTEAFF. CDR3 nucleotides: TGTGCCAGCATTTACCAGGGCCTGAACACTGAAGCTTTCTTT.

This clone was counted between two and nine times. The chain recombines TRBV6-5 with TRBJ2-1; 11 nucleotides line up with TRBD2. Germline V gene lookup returns CDR1 MNHEY and CDR2 SVGAGI. CDR3 length: 15 amino acids. V was pared by 6 bases and J by 3 bases, with 4 bases of the junction left unmatched. The CDR3 loop is CASRLAGGGYNEQFF. CDR3 sequence (DNA): TGTGCCAGCAGGCTAGCGGGAGGTGGCTACAATGAGCAGTTCTTC.